These T cell receptor beta chains were read from a single sample in a study of blood T cells in healthy people across ages. MiXCR was run by TCRdb on the 5' RACE reads, yielding one entry per CDR3 protein. Of 600,000 to 1,000,000 distinct CDR3 sequences detected, around a quarter appear once; the ten largest clones hold 3% to 4%. The sample was also reused in another study, on T cells of mothers and their children.

The sequenced sample was blood. The receptors come from a boy under 18 in good health. The CDR3 runs from the conserved cysteine through the conserved F or W. D genes are given only for firm matches. Not every row has a clone size; where given, it reads once, few, many or a size class.

J gene | D gene | clone size | V gene | CDR3 protein | CDR3 DNA
TRBJ2-7 | - | - | TRBV3-1 | CASSATWYEQYF | TGTGCCAGCAGCGCGACGTGGTACGAGCAGTACTTC
TRBJ2-1 | - | few | TRBV5-1 | CASTRDLSYNEQFF | TGCGCCAGCACTCGGGACCTTTCCTACAATGAGCAGTTCTTC
TRBJ2-3 | TRBD1 | once | TRBV6-1 | CASSDTQGRQGDTQYF | TGTGCCAGCAGTGATACCCAGGGCAGACAGGGGGATACGCAGTATTTT
TRBJ1-6 | - | - | TRBV5-1 | CASSLDQGSTHF | TGCGCCAGCAGCTTGGATCAGGGATCCACCCACTTT
TRBJ1-5 | - | - | TRBV6-5 | CASSYSSDQPQHF | TGTGCCAGCAGTTACTCGAGCGATCAGCCCCAGCATTTT
TRBJ2-7 | - | few | TRBV28 | CASGPVVSGVFSYEQYF | TGTGCCAGCGGCCCAGTGGTGTCAGGGGTCTTCTCCTACGAGCAGTACTTC
TRBJ2-5 | TRBD1 | few | TRBV28 | CATDRGESLETQYF | TGTGCCACGGACAGGGGAGAGAGTTTGGAGACCCAGTACTTC
TRBJ2-1 | - | - | TRBV28 | CASSFAASSYEQFF | TGTGCCAGCAGTTTTGCAGCTAGCTCTTATGAGCAGTTCTTC
TRBJ2-1 | - | few | TRBV5-1 | CASSFRGPQYNEQFF | TGCGCCAGCAGCTTCAGGGGTCCCCAATACAATGAGCAGTTCTTC
TRBJ1-3 | - | - | TRBV29-1 | CSVALQNGNTIYF | TGCAGCGTTGCGTTACAGAATGGAAACACCATATATTTT
TRBJ2-5 | TRBD2 | few | TRBV9 | CASSVAPGGQETQYF | TGTGCCAGCAGCGTAGCTCCGGGGGGGCAAGAGACCCAGTACTTC
TRBJ1-1 | TRBD1 | few | TRBV6-2/TRBV6-3 | CASSSGDREAFF | TGTGCCAGCAGTTCCGGGGACAGGGAAGCTTTCTTT
TRBJ1-4 | TRBD1 | - | TRBV9 | CASSVGGQGNNEKLFF | TGTGCCAGCAGCGTAGGGGGACAGGGTAATAACGAAAAACTGTTTTTT
TRBJ2-7 | - | - | TRBV4-2 | CASSPQETGQYYEQYF | TGTGCCAGCAGCCCACAGGAGACAGGACAGTACTACGAGCAGTACTTC
TRBJ2-3 | TRBD2 | - | TRBV19 | CASSIASGASTDTQYF | TGTGCCAGTAGTATTGCTAGCGGGGCTAGCACAGATACGCAGTATTTT
TRBJ2-7 | - | - | TRBV7-9 | CASSPKHPYEQYF | TGTGCCAGCAGCCCGAAGCACCCCTACGAGCAGTACTTC
TRBJ2-6 | - | - | TRBV11-2 | CASRGGATGANVLTF | TGTGCCAGCAGAGGGGGGGCGACTGGGGCCAACGTCCTGACTTTC
TRBJ1-4 | - | - | TRBV6-6 | CASMVGIKVGEKLFF | TGTGCCAGCATGGTGGGCATAAAAGTAGGAGAAAAACTGTTTTTT
TRBJ2-3 | - | few | TRBV29-1 | CSVDWDGDPPDTQYF | TGCAGCGTTGATTGGGACGGGGACCCCCCCGATACGCAGTATTTT
TRBJ2-3 | - | - | TRBV6-4 | CASSVFSGGTDTQYF | TGTGCCAGCAGTGTCTTTTCGGGGGGCACAGATACGCAGTATTTT
TRBJ2-1 | - | few | TRBV4-3 | CASSQDGARGQFF | TGCGCCAGCAGCCAAGACGGAGCTCGCGGGCAGTTCTTC
TRBJ2-5 | - | few | TRBV4-3 | CASSRDLNSPRGTQYF | TGCGCCAGCAGCCGAGATCTGAACTCTCCTCGGGGTACCCAGTACTTC
TRBJ1-5 | - | few | TRBV28 | CAAKGGGTGNQPQHF | TGTGCAGCTAAAGGTGGGGGCACGGGCAATCAGCCCCAGCATTTT
TRBJ1-1 | - | - | TRBV20-1 | CSARDHLGAQTEAFF | TGCAGTGCTAGAGATCATTTGGGGGCGCAAACTGAAGCTTTCTTT
TRBJ2-5 | - | - | TRBV10-3 | CAIKPTRGETQYF | TGTGCCATCAAACCCACAAGGGGGGAGACCCAGTACTTC
TRBJ2-4 | - | - | TRBV7-9 | CASSPMDGAKNIQYF | TGTGCCAGCAGCCCCATGGATGGGGCCAAAAACATTCAGTACTTC
TRBJ2-4 | - | few | TRBV20-1 | CSARDPKGPGQLLAKNIQYF | TGCAGTGCTAGAGATCCCAAGGGCCCCGGACAGCTACTAGCCAAAAACATTCAGTACTTC
TRBJ1-5 | - | - | TRBV19 | CASSLFADGQPQHF | TGTGCCAGTAGTCTTTTCGCAGACGGTCAGCCCCAGCATTTT
TRBJ1-4 | - | - | TRBV9 | CASSETGKNEKLFF | TGTGCCAGCAGCGAAACCGGGAAAAATGAAAAACTGTTTTTT
TRBJ2-1 | TRBD1 | few | TRBV20-1 | CSAEGNLGQGSDEQFF | TGCAGTGCGGAAGGTAATCTGGGACAGGGGTCCGATGAGCAGTTCTTC
TRBJ2-1 | - | - | TRBV19 | CASSIPRLSEGYNEQFF | TGTGCCAGTAGTATTCCCCGACTCTCCGAAGGATACAATGAGCAGTTCTTC
TRBJ2-7 | TRBD2 | - | TRBV20-1 | CSARDIGLAGTYEQYF | TGCAGTGCTAGAGATATCGGGCTAGCGGGGACCTACGAGCAGTACTTC
TRBJ1-3 | - | few | TRBV29-1 | CSVTRQGFHTIYF | TGCAGCGTTACCCGACAAGGGTTTCATACCATATATTTT
TRBJ1-1 | - | few | TRBV4-3 | CASSQEAVTQGSTEAFF | TGCGCCAGCAGCCAAGAAGCGGTGACCCAGGGGAGTACTGAAGCTTTCTTT
TRBJ1-5 | - | - | TRBV20-1 | CSALKKGGLGNQPQHF | TGCAGTGCCCTGAAGAAGGGGGGGCTAGGCAATCAGCCCCAGCATTTT
TRBJ2-7 | TRBD2 | few | TRBV7-6 | CASSPGAGGREQYF | TGTGCCAGCAGCCCCGGAGCGGGAGGGCGCGAGCAGTACTTC
TRBJ2-3 | - | - | TRBV20-1 | CSVHGVTTDTQYF | TGCAGTGTGCACGGGGTTACCACAGATACGCAGTATTTT
TRBJ2-7 | - | few | TRBV27 | CASRTRFYEQYF | TGTGCCAGCCGAACAAGGTTTTACGAGCAGTACTTC
TRBJ2-5 | - | few | TRBV7-2 | CASSLIQGETQYF | TGTGCCAGCAGCTTAATCCAGGGAGAGACCCAGTACTTC
TRBJ1-1 | - | - | TRBV5-5 | CASSLAPGDTEAFF | TGTGCCAGCAGCTTGGCCCCTGGGGACACTGAAGCTTTCTTT
TRBJ1-1 | - | - | TRBV25-1 | CASSKYGRENTEAFF | TGTGCCAGCAGTAAATACGGCAGGGAAAACACTGAAGCTTTCTTT
TRBJ1-4 | - | - | TRBV5-6 | CASSLQGTTNEKLFF | TGTGCCAGCAGCTTACAGGGAACAACTAATGAAAAACTGTTTTTT